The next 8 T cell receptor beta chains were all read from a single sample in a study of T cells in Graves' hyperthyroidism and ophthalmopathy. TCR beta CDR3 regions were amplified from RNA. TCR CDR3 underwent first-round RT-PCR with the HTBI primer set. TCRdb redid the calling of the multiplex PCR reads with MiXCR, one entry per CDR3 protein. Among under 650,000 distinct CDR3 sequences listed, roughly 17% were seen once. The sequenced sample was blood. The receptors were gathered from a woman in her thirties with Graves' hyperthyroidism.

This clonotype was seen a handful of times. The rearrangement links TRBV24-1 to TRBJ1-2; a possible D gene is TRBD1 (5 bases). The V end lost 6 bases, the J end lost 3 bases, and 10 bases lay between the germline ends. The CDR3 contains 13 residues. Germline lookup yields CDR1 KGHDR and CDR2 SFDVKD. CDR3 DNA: TGTGCCACCAGTCCGGGACGGTACTATGGCTACACCTTC. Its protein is CATSPGRYYGYTF.

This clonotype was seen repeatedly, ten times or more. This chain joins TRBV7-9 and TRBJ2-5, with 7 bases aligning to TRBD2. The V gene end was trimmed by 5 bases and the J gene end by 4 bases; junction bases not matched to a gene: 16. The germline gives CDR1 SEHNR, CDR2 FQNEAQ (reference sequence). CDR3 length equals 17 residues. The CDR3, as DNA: TGTGCCAGCAGCCCCCCTCCCCCGCGGGAGTCGCGAGAGACCCAGTACTTC. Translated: CASSPPPPRESRETQYF.

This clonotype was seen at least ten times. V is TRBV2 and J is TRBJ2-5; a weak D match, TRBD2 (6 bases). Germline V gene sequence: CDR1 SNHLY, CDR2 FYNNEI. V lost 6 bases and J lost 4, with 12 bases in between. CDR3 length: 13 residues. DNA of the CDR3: TGTGCCAGCAGCCCTAGCGTGGGAGAGACCCAGTACTTC. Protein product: CASSPSVGETQYF.

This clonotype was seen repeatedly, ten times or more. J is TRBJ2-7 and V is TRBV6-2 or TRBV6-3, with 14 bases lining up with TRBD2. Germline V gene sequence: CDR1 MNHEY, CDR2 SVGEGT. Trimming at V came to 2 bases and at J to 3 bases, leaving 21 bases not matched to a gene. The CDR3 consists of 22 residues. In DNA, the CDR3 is TGTGCCAGCAGTTACCCCCCTTGGACCACTGGACTAGCGGGAGGCAGAGTCTACGAGCAGTACTTC. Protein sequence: CASSYPPWTTGLAGGRVYEQYF.

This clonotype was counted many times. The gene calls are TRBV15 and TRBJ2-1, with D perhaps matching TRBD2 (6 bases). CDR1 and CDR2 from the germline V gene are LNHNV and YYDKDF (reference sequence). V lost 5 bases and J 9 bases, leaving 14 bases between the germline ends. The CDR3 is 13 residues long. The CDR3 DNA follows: TGTGCCACCAGCCCCGCTCTGGGGGGTGAGCAGTTCTTC. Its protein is CATSPALGGEQFF.

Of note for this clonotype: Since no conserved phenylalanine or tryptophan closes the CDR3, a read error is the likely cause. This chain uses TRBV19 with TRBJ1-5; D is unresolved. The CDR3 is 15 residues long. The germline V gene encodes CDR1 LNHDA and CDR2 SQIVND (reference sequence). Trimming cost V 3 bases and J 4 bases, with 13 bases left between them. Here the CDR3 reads CASSMSSTLNQPQHC. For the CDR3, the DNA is TGTGCCAGTAGTATGTCGTCCACTCTTAATCAGCCCCAGCATTGT.

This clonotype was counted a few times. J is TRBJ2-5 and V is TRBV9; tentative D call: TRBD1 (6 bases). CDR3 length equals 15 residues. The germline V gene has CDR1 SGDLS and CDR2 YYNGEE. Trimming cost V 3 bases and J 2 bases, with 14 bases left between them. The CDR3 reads CASSADQGPQETQYF. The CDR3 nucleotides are TGTGCCAGCAGCGCGGACCAGGGGCCACAAGAGACCCAGTACTTC.

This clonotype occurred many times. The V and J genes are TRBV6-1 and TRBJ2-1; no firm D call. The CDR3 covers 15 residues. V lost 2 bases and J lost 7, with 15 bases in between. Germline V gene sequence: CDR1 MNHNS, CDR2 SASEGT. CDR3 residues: CASSESWDPNNEQFF. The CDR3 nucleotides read TGTGCCAGCAGTGAATCCTGGGATCCTAATAATGAGCAGTTCTTC.